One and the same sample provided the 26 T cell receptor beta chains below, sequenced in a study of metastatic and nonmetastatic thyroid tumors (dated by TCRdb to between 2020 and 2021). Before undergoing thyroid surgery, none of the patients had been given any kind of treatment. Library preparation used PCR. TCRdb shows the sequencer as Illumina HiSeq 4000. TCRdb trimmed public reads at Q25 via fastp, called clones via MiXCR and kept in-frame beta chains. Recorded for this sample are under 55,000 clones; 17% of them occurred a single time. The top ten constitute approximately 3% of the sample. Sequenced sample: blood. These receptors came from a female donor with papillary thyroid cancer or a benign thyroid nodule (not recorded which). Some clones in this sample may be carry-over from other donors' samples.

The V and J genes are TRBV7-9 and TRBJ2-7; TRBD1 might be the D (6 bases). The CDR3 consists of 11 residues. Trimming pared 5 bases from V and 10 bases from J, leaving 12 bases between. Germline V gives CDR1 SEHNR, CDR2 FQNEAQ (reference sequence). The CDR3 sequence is CASSLSGEQYF. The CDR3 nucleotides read TGTGCCAGCAGCCTTTCAGGGGAACAGTACTTC.

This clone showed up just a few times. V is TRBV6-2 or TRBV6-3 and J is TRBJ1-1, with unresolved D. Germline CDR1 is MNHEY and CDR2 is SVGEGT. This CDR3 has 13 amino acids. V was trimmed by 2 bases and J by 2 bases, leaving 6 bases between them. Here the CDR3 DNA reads TGTGCCAGCAGTTACGGAGGTAACACTGAAGCTTTCTTT. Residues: CASSYGGNTEAFF.

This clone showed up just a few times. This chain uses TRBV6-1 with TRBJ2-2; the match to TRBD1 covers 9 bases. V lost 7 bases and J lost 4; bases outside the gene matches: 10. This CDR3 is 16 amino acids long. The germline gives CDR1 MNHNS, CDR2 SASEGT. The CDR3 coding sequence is TGTGCCAGCATAAGGGACAGGGTGATCGTCACCGGGGAGCTGTTTTTT. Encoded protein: CASIRDRVIVTGELFF.

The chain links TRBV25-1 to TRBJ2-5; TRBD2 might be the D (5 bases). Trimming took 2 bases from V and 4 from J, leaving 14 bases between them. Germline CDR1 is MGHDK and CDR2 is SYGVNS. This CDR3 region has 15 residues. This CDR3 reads CASSEPRGLRETQYF. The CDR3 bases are TGTGCCAGCAGTGAACCTCGGGGTCTACGAGAGACCCAGTACTTC. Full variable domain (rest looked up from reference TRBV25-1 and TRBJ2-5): EADIYQTPRYLVIGTGKKITLECSQTMGHDKMYWYQQDPGMELHLIHYSYGVNSTEKGDLSSESTVSRIRTEHFPLTLESARPSHTSQYLCASSEPRGLRETQYFGPGTRLLVL.

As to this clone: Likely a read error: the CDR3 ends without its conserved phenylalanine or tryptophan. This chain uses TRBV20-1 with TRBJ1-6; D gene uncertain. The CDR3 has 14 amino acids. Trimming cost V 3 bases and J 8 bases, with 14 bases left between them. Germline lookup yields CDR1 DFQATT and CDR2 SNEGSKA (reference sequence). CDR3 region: CSASRVGDDSPLHL. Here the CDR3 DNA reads TGCAGTGCTAGTAGGGTGGGAGATGATTCACCCCTCCACCTT.

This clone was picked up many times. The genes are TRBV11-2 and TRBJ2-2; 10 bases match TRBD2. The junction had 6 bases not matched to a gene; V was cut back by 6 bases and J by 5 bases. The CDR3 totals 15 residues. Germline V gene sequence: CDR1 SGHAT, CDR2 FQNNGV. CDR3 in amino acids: CASSPGLARTGELFF. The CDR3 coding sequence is TGTGCCAGCAGTCCGGGACTAGCGCGGACCGGGGAGCTGTTTTTT.

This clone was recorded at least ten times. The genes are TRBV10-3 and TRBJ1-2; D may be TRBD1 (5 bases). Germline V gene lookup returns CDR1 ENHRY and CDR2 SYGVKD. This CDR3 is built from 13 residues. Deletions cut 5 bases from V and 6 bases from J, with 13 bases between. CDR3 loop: CAISRQSNDGYTF. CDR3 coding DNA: TGTGCCATCAGTCGACAGAGCAACGATGGCTACACCTTC.

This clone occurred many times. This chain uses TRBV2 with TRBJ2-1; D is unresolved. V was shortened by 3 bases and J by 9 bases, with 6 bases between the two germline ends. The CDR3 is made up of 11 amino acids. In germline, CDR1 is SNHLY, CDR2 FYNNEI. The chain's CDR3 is CASSDIGEQFF. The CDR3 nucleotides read TGTGCCAGCAGTGACATCGGTGAGCAGTTCTTC.

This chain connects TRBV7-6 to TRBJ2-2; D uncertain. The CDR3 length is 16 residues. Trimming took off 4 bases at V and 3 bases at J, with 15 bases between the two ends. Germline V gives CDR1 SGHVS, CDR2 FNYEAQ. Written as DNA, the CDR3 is TGTGCCAGCAGCTCCTTTGGGCCTTGGGACACCGGGGAGCTGTTTTTT. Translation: CASSSFGPWDTGELFF.

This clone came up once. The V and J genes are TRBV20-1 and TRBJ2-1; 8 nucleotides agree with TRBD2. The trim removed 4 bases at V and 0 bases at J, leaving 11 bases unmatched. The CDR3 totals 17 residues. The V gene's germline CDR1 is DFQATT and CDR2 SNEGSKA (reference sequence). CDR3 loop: CSAIDLEAGASYNEQFF. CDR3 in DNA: TGCAGTGCTATAGATCTCGAAGCGGGAGCCTCCTACAATGAGCAGTTCTTC.

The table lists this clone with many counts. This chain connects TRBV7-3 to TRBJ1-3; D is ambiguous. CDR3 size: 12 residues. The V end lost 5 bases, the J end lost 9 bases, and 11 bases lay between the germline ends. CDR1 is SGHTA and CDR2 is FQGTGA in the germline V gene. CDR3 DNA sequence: TGTGCCAGCAGCCCCCCCGGAGGCACCATATATTTT. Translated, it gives CASSPPGGTIYF.

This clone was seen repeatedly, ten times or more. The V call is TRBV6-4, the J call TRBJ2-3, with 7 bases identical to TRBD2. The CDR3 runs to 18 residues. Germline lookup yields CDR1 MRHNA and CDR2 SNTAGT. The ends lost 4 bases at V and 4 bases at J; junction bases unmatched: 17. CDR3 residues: CASSGPKIVGGIADTQYF. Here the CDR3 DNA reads TGTGCCAGCAGTGGTCCAAAGATTGTGGGAGGGATCGCAGATACGCAGTATTTT.

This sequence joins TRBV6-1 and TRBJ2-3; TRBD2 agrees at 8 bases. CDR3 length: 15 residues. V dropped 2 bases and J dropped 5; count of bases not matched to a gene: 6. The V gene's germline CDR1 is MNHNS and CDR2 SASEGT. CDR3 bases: TGTGCCAGCAGTGAAACGTGGCTAGCGGGAGATACGCAGTATTTT. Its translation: CASSETWLAGDTQYF.

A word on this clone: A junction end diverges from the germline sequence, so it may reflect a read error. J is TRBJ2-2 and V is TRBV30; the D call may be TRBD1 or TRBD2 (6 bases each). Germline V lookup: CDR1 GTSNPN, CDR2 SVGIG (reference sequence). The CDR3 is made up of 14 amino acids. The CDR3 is CAFRKRGDTWELFF. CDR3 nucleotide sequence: TGTGCCTTCCGGAAGAGGGGGGACACCTGGGAGCTGTTTTTT. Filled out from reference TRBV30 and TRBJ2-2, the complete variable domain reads SQTIHQWPATLVQPVGSPLSLECTVEGTSNPNLYWYRQAAGRGLQLLFYSVGIGQISSEVPQNLSASRPQDRQFILSSKKLLLSDSGFYLCAFRKRGDTWELFFGEGSRLTVL.

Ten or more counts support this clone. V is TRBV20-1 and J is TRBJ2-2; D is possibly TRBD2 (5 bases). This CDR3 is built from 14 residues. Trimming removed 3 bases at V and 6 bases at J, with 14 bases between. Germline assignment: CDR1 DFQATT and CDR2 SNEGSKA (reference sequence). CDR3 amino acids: CSARSGYDSGELFF. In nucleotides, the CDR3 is TGCAGTGCTAGGAGCGGATACGATTCCGGGGAGCTGTTTTTT.

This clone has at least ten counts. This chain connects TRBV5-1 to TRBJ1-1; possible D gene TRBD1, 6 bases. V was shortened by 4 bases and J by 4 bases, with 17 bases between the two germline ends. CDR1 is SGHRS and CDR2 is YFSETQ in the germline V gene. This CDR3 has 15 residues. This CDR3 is CASSPGGVGGTEAFF. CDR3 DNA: TGCGCCAGCAGCCCCGGGGGGGTAGGGGGCACTGAAGCTTTCTTT.

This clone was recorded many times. CDR3 bases: TGCAGCGTTGTCTCCACACGGACTAGCGTCTCCTACGAGCAGTACTTC. As protein: CSVVSTRTSVSYEQYF. This chain connects TRBV29-1 to TRBJ2-7, with TRBD2 matching over 9 bases. There are 16 residues in the CDR3. Trimming removed 4 bases from V and 0 bases from J; junction bases left unmatched: 10. Germline V lookup: CDR1 SQVTM, CDR2 ANQGSEA.

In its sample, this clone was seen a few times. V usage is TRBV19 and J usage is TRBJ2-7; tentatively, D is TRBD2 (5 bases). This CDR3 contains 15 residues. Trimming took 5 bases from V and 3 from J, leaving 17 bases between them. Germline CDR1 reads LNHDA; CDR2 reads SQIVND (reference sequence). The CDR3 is CASSVRGRDFYEQYF. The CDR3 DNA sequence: TGTGCCAGTAGTGTCCGGGGTCGTGATTTCTACGAGCAGTACTTC.

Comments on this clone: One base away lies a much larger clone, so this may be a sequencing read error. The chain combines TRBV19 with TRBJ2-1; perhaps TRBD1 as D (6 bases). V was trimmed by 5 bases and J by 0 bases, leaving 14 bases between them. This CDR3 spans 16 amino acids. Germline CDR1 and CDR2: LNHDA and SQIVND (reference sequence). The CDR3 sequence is CASSHGTSSSYNEQFF. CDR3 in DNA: TGTGCCAGTAGTCACGGGACATCCAGCTCCTACAATGAGCAGTTCTTC.

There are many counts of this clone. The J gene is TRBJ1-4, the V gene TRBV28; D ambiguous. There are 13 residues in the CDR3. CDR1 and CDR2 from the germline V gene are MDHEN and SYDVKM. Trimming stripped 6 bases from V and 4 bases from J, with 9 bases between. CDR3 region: CASRDQINEKLFF. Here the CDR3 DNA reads TGTGCCAGCAGAGATCAGATTAATGAAAAACTGTTTTTT.

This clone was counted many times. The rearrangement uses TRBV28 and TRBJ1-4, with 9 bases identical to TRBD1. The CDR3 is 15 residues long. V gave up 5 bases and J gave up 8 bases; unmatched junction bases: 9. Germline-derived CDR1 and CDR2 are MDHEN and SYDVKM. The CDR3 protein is CASSQKTGGDEKLFF. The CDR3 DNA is TGTGCCAGCAGTCAGAAGACAGGGGGGGACGAAAAACTGTTTTTT.

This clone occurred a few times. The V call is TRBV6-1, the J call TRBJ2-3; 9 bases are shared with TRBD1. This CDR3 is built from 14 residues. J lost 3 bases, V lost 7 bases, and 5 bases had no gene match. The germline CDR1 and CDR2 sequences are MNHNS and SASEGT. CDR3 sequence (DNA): TGTGCCAGCACGGGACAGGGTGCGACAGATACGCAGTATTTT. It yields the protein CASTGQGATDTQYF.

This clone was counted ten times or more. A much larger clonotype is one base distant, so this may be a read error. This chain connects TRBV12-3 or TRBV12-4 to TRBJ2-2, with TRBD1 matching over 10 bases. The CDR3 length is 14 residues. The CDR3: CASSWDRGAGELSF. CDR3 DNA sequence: TGTGCCAGCAGTTGGGACAGGGGCGCCGGGGAGCTGTCTTTT.

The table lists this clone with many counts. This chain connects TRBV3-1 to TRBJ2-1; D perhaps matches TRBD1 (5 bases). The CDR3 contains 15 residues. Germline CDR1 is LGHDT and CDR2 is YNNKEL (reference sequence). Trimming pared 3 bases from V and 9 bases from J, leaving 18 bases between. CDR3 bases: TGTGCCAGCAGCCAGCTGGGAAGGGGATCGGGTGAGCAGTTCTTC. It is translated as CASSQLGRGSGEQFF.

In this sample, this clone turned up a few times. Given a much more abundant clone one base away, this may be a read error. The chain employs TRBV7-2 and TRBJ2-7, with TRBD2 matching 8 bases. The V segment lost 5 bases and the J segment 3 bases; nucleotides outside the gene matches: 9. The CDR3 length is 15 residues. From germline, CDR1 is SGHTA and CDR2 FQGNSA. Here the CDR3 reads CASSISGIAGYEQYF. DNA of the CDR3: TGTGCCAGCAGCATTAGCGGGATAGCTGGCTACGAGCAGTACTTC.

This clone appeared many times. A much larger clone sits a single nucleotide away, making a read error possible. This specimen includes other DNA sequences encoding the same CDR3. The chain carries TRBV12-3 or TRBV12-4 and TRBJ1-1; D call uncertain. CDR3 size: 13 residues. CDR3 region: CASSTGPTTEAFF. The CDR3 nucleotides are TGTGCCAGCAGTACCGGGCCAACTACTGAGGCTTTCTTT.